The 19 T cell receptor beta chains below were found in one sample sequenced in a study of cytomegalovirus exposure and HLA in healthy donors. The PCR employed 60 Vbeta primers together with 13 Jbeta primers. The method was immunoSEQ multiplex PCR; TCRdb's version includes in-frame clones alone and lacks a portion of them. This repertoire shows approximately 260,000 clones, 84% found once; its top ten account for roughly 2%. Sequencing was carried out using PBMCs. The source of these receptors is a woman aged 40 to 50 in good health and CMV-seropositive.

The CDR3 protein is CASSPDPPREQYF. CDR3 DNA sequence: TGTGCCAGCAGCCCCGACCCCCCTAGGGAGCAGTACTTC. This rearrangement joins TRBV6-5 to TRBJ2-7; D unresolved. The germline V gene encodes CDR1 MNHEY and CDR2 SVGAGI. The CDR3 sequence is 13 residues long. Deletions cut 6 bases from V and 7 bases from J, with 16 bases between.

The genes are TRBV7-6 and TRBJ1-1; D may be TRBD1 (5 bases). Germline CDR1 reads SGHVS; CDR2 reads FNYEAQ. The CDR3 sequence is 15 residues long. V was shortened by 5 bases and J by 3 bases, with 16 bases between the two germline ends. The CDR3 loop reads CASSLGAGRDTEAFF. The DNA for the CDR3 is TGTGCCAGCAGCCTAGGGGCAGGGAGGGACACTGAAGCTTTCTTT.

The rearrangement uses TRBV7-2 and TRBJ2-7; 10 nucleotides agree with TRBD2. CDR1 is SGHTA and CDR2 is FQGNSA in the germline V gene. Trimming took 5 bases from V and 3 from J; bases not matched to a gene: 4. The CDR3 totals 14 residues. The CDR3 DNA reads TGTGCCAGCAGCCGGGGACTAGCGAGCTACGAGCAGTACTTC. Its translation: CASSRGLASYEQYF.

V is TRBV18 and J is TRBJ2-3; D is unclear. Trimming took 3 bases from V and 4 from J, leaving 8 bases between them. The CDR3 contains 13 residues. Germline assignment: CDR1 KGHSH and CDR2 LQKENI. The CDR3 reads CASSPIGPDTQYF. For the CDR3, the DNA is TGTGCCAGCTCACCGATCGGTCCAGATACGCAGTATTTT.

A single count supports this clone. This sequence joins TRBV28 and TRBJ1-2; D perhaps matches TRBD1 (5 bases). The CDR3 has 14 amino acids. Per germline, CDR1 MDHEN and CDR2 SYDVKM. The V gene lost 5 bases and the J gene lost 0 bases, with 10 bases spanning the gap. The CDR3 sequence is CASSGRTSNYGYTF. The CDR3 nucleotides read TGTGCCAGCAGTGGACGGACATCTAACTATGGCTACACCTTC.

The chain combines TRBV18 with TRBJ2-7, with TRBD1 matching over 8 bases. CDR3 length equals 17 residues. V shed 4 bases and J 0 bases; nucleotides not matched to a gene: 11. CDR1 and CDR2 from the germline V gene are KGHSH and LQKENI. The chain's CDR3 is CASSLKTGAMGSYEQYF. The DNA for the CDR3 is TGTGCCAGCTCACTTAAGACAGGGGCCATGGGCTCCTACGAGCAGTACTTC.

The chain carries TRBV7-6 and TRBJ2-7, with 8 nucleotides matching TRBD2. There are 16 residues in the CDR3. J was trimmed by 0 bases and V by 2 bases; bases with no gene match: 6. Germline CDR1 reads SGHVS; CDR2 reads FNYEAQ. CDR3 sequence (DNA): TGTGCCAGCAGCTTAATCCCGGGAGGGCCCTCCTACGAGCAGTACTTC. It codes for CASSLIPGGPSYEQYF.

V usage is TRBV6-1 and J usage is TRBJ2-7, with unresolved D. Trimming took 8 bases from V and 3 from J, leaving 26 bases between them. The CDR3 contains 17 residues. Germline CDR1 is MNHNS and CDR2 is SASEGT. CDR3 in amino acids: CASRAKLIGQAIYEQYF. The DNA for the CDR3 is TGTGCCAGCCGTGCTAAGCTAATTGGGCAGGCAATCTACGAGCAGTACTTC.

In this sample, this clone turned up a few times. The chain uses TRBV30 and TRBJ2-7, with D possibly matching TRBD2 (5 bases). From germline, CDR1 is GTSNPN and CDR2 SVGIG (reference sequence). The CDR3 has 14 amino acids. Trimming shortened V by 3 bases and J by 4 bases, and 16 bases separated the two germline ends. CDR3: CAWSRGRPHYEQYF. In DNA, the CDR3 is TGTGCCTGGAGCCGAGGGAGACCACATTACGAGCAGTACTTC.

The CDR3 DNA reads as TGTGCCAGCAGGCGACATAGCGGAGATGAGCAGTTCTTC. It codes for CASRRHSGDEQFF. J is TRBJ2-1 and V is TRBV6-6, with D maybe TRBD2 (6 bases). There are 13 residues in the CDR3. Germline V lookup: CDR1 MNHNY, CDR2 SVGAGI (reference sequence). Trimming shortened V by 6 bases and J by 8 bases, and 14 bases separated the two germline ends.

This chain connects TRBV5-6 to TRBJ2-7; 12 bases line up with TRBD2. The CDR3 is 16 amino acids. CDR1 is SGHDT, CDR2 YYEEEE, per germline. V shed 4 bases, J shed 0 bases, and the junction held 5 bases outside the gene matches. This chain's CDR3 is CASSKGLAGLSYEQYF. The CDR3 DNA reads as TGTGCCAGCAGCAAGGGACTAGCGGGCCTCTCCTACGAGCAGTACTTC.

The rearrangement links TRBV10-3 to TRBJ1-2; no firm D call. This CDR3 comprises 13 residues. With 7 bases removed from V and 4 bases from J, the gap between germline ends came to 13 bases. The germline gives CDR1 ENHRY, CDR2 SYGVKD. Written as DNA, the CDR3 is TGTGCCATCACGAGGGAACAGAGCTATGGCTACACCTTC. Its translation: CAITREQSYGYTF.

The V gene is TRBV11-2, the J gene TRBJ2-1, with 13 bases fitting TRBD2. Germline V gene sequence: CDR1 SGHAT, CDR2 FQNNGV. This CDR3 has 15 residues. V lost 8 bases to trimming and J lost 8 bases; unmatched junction nucleotides: 9. This chain's CDR3 is CASLTRTSGSYEQFF. The CDR3 region has the DNA TGTGCCAGCCTAACTCGGACTAGCGGGAGCTATGAGCAGTTCTTC.

J is TRBJ2-5 and V is TRBV7-2; the match to TRBD1 covers 10 bases. Per germline, CDR1 SGHTA and CDR2 FQGNSA. The junction had 12 bases not matched to a gene; V was cut back by 3 bases and J by 2 bases. This CDR3 is built from 18 residues. The CDR3 loop reads CASSLGKNDRGLQETQYF. The DNA for the CDR3 is TGTGCCAGCAGCTTGGGCAAAAACGACAGGGGGCTGCAAGAGACCCAGTACTTC.

The V gene is TRBV6-1, the J gene TRBJ2-1, with 7 bases identical to TRBD2. After removal of 6 bases from V and 5 bases from J, the junction contained 7 bases not matched to a gene. Per germline, CDR1 MNHNS and CDR2 SASEGT. This CDR3 has 14 amino acids. CDR3 protein: CASRPSGGNNEQFF. Written as DNA, the CDR3 is TGTGCCAGCAGGCCTAGCGGTGGCAACAATGAGCAGTTCTTC.

This chain uses TRBV6-1 with TRBJ2-5, with 8 bases aligning to TRBD2. The CDR3 contains 15 residues. Trimming took 5 bases from V and 5 from J; bases not matched to a gene: 10. Germline V gives CDR1 MNHNS, CDR2 SASEGT. CDR3 region: CASSSPGGRGETQYF. The CDR3 region has the DNA TGTGCCAGCAGTTCCCCGGGAGGGCGAGGCGAGACCCAGTACTTC.

CDR3 sequence (DNA): TGTGCCAGCAGTCGAACCCCCGCGGGGGTGGGGCAGTTCTTC. Translating gives CASSRTPAGVGQFF. The chain joins TRBV7-6 to TRBJ2-1; 7 bases agree with TRBD2. Germline CDR1 and CDR2: SGHVS and FNYEAQ. CDR3 length: 14 residues. V gave up 6 bases and J gave up 12 bases; unmatched junction bases: 14.

The V gene is TRBV6-5, the J gene TRBJ1-6, with 8 bases lining up with TRBD1. Losses at the gene ends were 0 bases for V and 7 bases for J; bases not matched to a gene: 5. This CDR3 is 16 amino acids long. The V gene's germline CDR1 is MNHEY and CDR2 SVGAGI. The CDR3 reads CASSYSRDRRNSPLHF. CDR3 nucleotides: TGTGCCAGCAGTTACTCGAGGGACAGGAGGAATTCACCCCTCCACTTT.

This chain connects TRBV28 to TRBJ2-2; 8 bases fit TRBD2. The CDR3 consists of 17 residues. Germline V gives CDR1 MDHEN, CDR2 SYDVKM. The V gene end was trimmed by 2 bases and the J gene end by 4 bases; junction bases not matched to a gene: 9. CDR3 DNA: TGTGCCAGCAGTTTAGGGGGGCTAGCGGGCCTCACCGGGGAGCTGTTTTTT. It yields the protein CASSLGGLAGLTGELFF.